One and the same sample provided the 8 T cell receptor beta chains below, sequenced in a study of blood T cell repertoires in COVID-19. Method: immunoSEQ multiplex PCR; TCRdb's copy keeps in-frame clones and lacks some. The data contain over 200,000 clones, approximately 88% of them seen just once; the ten biggest clones take up 2% to 2.5%. The specimen sequenced was PBMCs or T cells enriched from blood (not recorded which). These receptors all come from a middle-aged woman with acute COVID-19.

The gene calls are TRBV19 and TRBJ1-3; no clear D gene. The CDR3 runs 15 residues. CDR1 is LNHDA, CDR2 SQIVND, per germline (reference sequence). V gave up 3 bases and J gave up 0 bases, with 9 bases separating them. The CDR3 DNA reads TGTGCCAGTAGTATTTACCGGGGCTCTGGAAACACCATATATTTT. Residues: CASSIYRGSGNTIYF.

This rearrangement joins TRBV19 to TRBJ1-4, with D perhaps matching TRBD1 (5 bases). This CDR3 is 18 amino acids long. Germline values: CDR1 LNHDA, CDR2 SQIVND (reference sequence). The V gene lost 3 bases and the J gene lost 0 bases, with 17 bases spanning the gap. CDR3 sequence (DNA): TGTGCCAGTAGTATCAGTGGGGTAGGGGCAGCAACTAATGAAAAACTGTTTTTT. Translated: CASSISGVGAATNEKLFF.

The chain combines TRBV29-1 with TRBJ2-5, with D uncertain. This CDR3 spans 11 amino acids. Germline CDR1 SQVTM, CDR2 ANQGSEA. Trimming pared 4 bases from V and 5 bases from J, leaving 8 bases between. The chain's CDR3 is CSVGSGETQYF. CDR3 DNA: TGCAGCGTTGGATCCGGGGAGACCCAGTACTTC.

The V and J genes are TRBV7-2 and TRBJ1-6, with a possible D match to TRBD1 (5 bases). Germline V gives CDR1 SGHTA, CDR2 FQGNSA. This CDR3 has 16 residues. V lost 4 bases to trimming and J lost 2 bases, with 12 bases between them. The DNA of the CDR3 is TGTGCCAGCAGCTCCCCCCGGGGGGCCTATAATTCACCCCTCCACTTT. Protein sequence: CASSSPRGAYNSPLHF.

The chain carries TRBV7-2 and TRBJ2-1, with TRBD2 matching over 10 bases. Germline CDR1 reads SGHTA; CDR2 reads FQGNSA. The CDR3 length is 16 residues. V trimming: 3 bases; J trimming: 1 base; junction bases outside the gene matches: 3. DNA for the CDR3: TGTGCCAGCAGCTTGCGAGCGGGAGGGTCCTACAATGAGCAGTTCTTC. Protein sequence: CASSLRAGGSYNEQFF.

V and J are TRBV19 and TRBJ2-1, with 9 bases lining up with TRBD1. The CDR3 spans 15 residues. Germline-derived CDR1 and CDR2 are LNHDA and SQIVND (reference sequence). J was trimmed by 2 bases and V by 5 bases; bases with no gene match: 4. The DNA of the CDR3 is TGTGCCAGTAGTTTTGGGGACAGGGCCTACAATGAGCAGTTCTTC. It translates to CASSFGDRAYNEQFF.

The J gene is TRBJ2-5, the V gene TRBV21-1; the listed D gene, TRBD1, was not tested against the DNA. TRBV21-1 is a pseudogene. The CDR3 covers 13 residues. The CDR3 is CASSKWQQETQYF. As DNA, the CDR3 is TGTGCCAGCAGCAAATGGCAGCAAGAGACCCAGTACTTC.

The V and J genes are TRBV4-3 and TRBJ2-2; TRBD2 agrees at 7 bases. Germline trimming cut 0 bases from V and 7 bases from J; bases unmatched to any gene: 5. Germline V gene sequence: CDR1 LGHNA, CDR2 YSLEER. CDR3 length: 15 amino acids. This CDR3 is CASSQDLGGVGELFF. CDR3 DNA sequence: TGCGCCAGCAGCCAAGATCTTGGGGGGGTCGGGGAGCTGTTTTTT.